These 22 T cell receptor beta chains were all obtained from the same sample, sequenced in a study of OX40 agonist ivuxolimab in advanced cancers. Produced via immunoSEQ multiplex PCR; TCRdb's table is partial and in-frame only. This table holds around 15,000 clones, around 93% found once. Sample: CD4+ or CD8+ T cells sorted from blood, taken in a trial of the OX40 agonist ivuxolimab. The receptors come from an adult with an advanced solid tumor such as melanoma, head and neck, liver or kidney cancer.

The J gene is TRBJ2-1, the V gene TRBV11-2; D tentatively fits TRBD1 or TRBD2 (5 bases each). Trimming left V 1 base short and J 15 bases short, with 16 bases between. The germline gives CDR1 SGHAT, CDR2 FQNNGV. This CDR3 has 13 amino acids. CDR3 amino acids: CASSLGGPGIGFF. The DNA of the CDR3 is TGTGCCAGCAGCTTAGGGGGCCCGGGGATCGGGTTCTTC. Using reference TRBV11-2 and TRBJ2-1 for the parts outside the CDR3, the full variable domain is EAGVAQSPRYKIIEKRQSVAFWCNPISGHATLYWYQQILGQGPKLLIQFQNNGVVDDSQLPKDRFSAERLKGVDSTLKIQPAKLEDSAVYLCASSLGGPGIGFFGPGTRLTVL.

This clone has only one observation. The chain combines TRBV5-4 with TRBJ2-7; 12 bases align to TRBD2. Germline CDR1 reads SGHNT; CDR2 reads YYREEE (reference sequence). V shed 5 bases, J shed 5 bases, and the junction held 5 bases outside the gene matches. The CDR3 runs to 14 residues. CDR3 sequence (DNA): TGTGCCAGCAGTCCGGGACTAGCGGGCCACGAGCAGTACTTC. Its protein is CASSPGLAGHEQYF.

The chain's CDR3 is CASSPTSGYNEQFF. The CDR3 region has the DNA TGTGCCAGCAGCCCGACTAGCGGCTACAATGAGCAGTTCTTC. This sequence joins TRBV6-6 and TRBJ2-1, with 9 bases fitting TRBD2. CDR3 length equals 14 residues. J gave up 3 bases and V 6 bases, and 3 bases lay outside the gene matches. Germline lookup yields CDR1 MNHNY and CDR2 SVGAGI (reference sequence).

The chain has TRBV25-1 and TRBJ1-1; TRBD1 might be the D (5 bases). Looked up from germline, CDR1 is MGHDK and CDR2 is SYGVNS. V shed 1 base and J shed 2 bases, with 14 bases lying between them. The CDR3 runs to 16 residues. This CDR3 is CASSESWGQGNTEAFF. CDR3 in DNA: TGTGCCAGCAGTGAATCATGGGGTCAGGGCAACACTGAAGCTTTCTTT.

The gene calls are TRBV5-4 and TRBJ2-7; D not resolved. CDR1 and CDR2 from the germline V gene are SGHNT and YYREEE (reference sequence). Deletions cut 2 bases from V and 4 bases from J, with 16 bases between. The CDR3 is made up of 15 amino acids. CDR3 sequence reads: CASSFLGVGGYEQYF. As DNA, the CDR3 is TGTGCCAGCAGCTTTCTTGGGGTGGGTGGGTACGAGCAGTACTTC.

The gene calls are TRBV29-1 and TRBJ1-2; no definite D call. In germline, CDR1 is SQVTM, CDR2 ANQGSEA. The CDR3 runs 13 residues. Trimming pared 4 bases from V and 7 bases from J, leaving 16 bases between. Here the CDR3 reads CSVVGRQACGYTF. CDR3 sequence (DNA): TGCAGCGTTGTTGGTAGACAAGCCTGTGGCTACACCTTC.

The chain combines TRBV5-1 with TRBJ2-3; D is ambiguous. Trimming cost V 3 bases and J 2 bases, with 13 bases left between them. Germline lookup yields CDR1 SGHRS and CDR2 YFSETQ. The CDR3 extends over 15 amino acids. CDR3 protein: CASSSGGRTTDTQYF. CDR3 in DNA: TGCGCCAGCAGCTCCGGCGGTCGGACCACAGATACGCAGTATTTT. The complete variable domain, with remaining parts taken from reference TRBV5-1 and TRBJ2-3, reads KAGVTQTPRYLIKTRGQQVTLSCSPISGHRSVSWYQQTPGQGLQFLFEYFSETQRNKGNFPGRFSGRQFSNSRSEMNVSTLELGDSALYLCASSSGGRTTDTQYFGPGTRLTVL.

The chain's CDR3 is CASNGRGTANTEAFF. CDR3 coding DNA: TGTGCCAGCAACGGGCGTGGGACAGCGAACACTGAAGCTTTCTTT. This chain joins TRBV27 and TRBJ1-1, with 7 nucleotides matching TRBD1. CDR1 and CDR2 (germline): MNHEY, SMNVEV (reference sequence). The length of the CDR3 is 15 residues. The junction had 9 bases not matched to a gene; V was cut back by 7 bases and J by 1 base.

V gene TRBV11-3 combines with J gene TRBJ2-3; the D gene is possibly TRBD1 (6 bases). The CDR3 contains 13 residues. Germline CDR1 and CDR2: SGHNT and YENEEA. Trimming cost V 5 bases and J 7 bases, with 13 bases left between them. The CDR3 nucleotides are TGTGCCAGCAGCACTCGGGACACCAATACGCAGTATTTT. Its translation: CASSTRDTNTQYF.

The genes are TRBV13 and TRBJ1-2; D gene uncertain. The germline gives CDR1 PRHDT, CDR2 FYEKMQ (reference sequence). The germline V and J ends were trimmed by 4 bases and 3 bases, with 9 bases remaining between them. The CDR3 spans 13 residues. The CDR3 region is CASSSGRDYGYTF. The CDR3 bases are TGTGCCAGCAGCTCCGGACGGGACTATGGCTACACCTTC.

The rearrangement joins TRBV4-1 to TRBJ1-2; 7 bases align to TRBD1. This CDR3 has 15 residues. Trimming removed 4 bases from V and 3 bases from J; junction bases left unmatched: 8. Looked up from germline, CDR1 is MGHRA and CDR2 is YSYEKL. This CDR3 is CASSRGEGGDYGYTF. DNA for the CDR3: TGCGCCAGCAGCCGCGGAGAAGGGGGCGACTATGGCTACACCTTC.

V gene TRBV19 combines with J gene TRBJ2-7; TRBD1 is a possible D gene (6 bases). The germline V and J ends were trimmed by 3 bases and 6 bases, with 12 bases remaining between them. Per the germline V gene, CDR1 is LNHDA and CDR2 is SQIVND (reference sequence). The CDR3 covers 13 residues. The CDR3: CASSIGRGSEQYF. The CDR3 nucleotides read TGTGCCAGTAGTATCGGCAGGGGCAGCGAGCAGTACTTC. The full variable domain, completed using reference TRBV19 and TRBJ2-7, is DGGITQSPKYLFRKEGQNVTLSCEQNLNHDAMYWYRQDPGQGLRLIYYSQIVNDFQKGDIAEGYSVSREKKESFPLTVTSAQKNPTAFYLCASSIGRGSEQYFGPGTRLTVT.

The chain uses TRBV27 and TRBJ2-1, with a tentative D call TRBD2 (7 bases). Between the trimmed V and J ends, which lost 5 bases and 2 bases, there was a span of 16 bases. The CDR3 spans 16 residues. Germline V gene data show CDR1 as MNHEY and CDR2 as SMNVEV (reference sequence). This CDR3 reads CASSQGGANAYNEQFF. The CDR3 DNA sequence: TGTGCCAGCAGTCAAGGGGGGGCCAATGCCTACAATGAGCAGTTCTTC.

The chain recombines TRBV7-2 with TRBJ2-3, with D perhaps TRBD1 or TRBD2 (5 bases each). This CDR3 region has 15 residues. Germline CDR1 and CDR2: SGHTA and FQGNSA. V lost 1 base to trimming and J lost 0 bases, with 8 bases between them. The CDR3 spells CASSLERGSTDTQYF. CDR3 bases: TGTGCCAGCAGCTTAGAACGGGGCAGCACAGATACGCAGTATTTT. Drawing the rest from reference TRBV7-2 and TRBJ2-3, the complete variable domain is GAGVSQSPSNKVTEKGKDVELRCDPISGHTALYWYRQSLGQGLEFLIYFQGNSAPDKSGLPSDRFSAERTGGSVSTLTIQRTQQEDSAVYLCASSLERGSTDTQYFGPGTRLTVL.

In DNA form, the CDR3 reads TGTGCCACCCTCTATGGCTACACCTTC. It yields the protein CATLYGYTF. The chain couples TRBV6-1 to TRBJ1-2; D not certain. This CDR3 has 9 amino acids. Per germline, CDR1 MNHNS and CDR2 SASEGT. Deletions cut 10 bases from V and 4 bases from J, with 4 bases between.

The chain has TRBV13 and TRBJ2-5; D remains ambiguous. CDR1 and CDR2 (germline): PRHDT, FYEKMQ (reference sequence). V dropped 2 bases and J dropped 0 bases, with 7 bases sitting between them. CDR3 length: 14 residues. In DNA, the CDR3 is TGTGCCAGCAGCTTATCTAGGGACCAAGAGACCCAGTACTTC. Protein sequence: CASSLSRDQETQYF.

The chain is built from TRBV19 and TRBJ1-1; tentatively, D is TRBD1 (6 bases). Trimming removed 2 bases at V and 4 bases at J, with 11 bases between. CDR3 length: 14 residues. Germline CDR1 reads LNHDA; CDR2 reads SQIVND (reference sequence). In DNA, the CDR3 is TGTGCCAGTAGTATAAATACAGGGCCCACTGAAGCTTTCTTT. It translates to CASSINTGPTEAFF.

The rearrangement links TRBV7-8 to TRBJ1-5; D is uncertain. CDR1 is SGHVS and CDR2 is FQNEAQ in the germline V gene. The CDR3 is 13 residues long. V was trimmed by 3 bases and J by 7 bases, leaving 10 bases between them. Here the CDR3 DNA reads TGTGCCAGCAGCTTCGGCGCTCTACAGCCCCAGCATTTT. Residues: CASSFGALQPQHF.

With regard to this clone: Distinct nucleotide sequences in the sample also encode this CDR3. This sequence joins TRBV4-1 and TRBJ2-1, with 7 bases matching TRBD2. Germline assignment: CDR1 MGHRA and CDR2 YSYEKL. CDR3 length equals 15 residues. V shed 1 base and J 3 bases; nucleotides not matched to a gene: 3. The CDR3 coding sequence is TGCGCCAGCAGCCAAGTAGCGGGTAGCTACAATGAGCAGTTCTTC. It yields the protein CASSQVAGSYNEQFF.

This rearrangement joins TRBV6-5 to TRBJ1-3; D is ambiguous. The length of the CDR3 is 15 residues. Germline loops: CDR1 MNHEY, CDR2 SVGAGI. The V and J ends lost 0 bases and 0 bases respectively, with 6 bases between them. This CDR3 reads CASSYSSDSGNTIYF. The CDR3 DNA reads TGTGCCAGCAGTTACTCTTCTGACTCTGGAAACACCATATATTTT.

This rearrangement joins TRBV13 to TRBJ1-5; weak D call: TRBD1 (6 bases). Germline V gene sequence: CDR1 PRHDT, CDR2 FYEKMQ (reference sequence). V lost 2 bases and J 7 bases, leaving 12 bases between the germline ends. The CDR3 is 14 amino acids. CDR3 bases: TGTGCCAGCAGCTTAAGGGGGGGCGGACAGCCCCAGCATTTT. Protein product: CASSLRGGGQPQHF. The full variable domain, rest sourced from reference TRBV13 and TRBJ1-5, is AAGVIQSPRHLIKEKRETATLKCYPIPRHDTVYWYQQGPGQDPQFLISFYEKMQSDKGSIPDRFSAQQFSDYHSELNMSSLELGDSALYFCASSLRGGGQPQHFGDGTRLSIL.

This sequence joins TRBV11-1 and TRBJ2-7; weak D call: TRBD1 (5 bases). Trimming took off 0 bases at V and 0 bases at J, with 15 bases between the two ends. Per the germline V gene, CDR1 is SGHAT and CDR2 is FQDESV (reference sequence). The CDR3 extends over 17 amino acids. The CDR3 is CASSLASGAARSYEQYF. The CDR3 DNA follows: TGTGCCAGCAGCTTAGCCTCTGGGGCAGCTCGCTCCTACGAGCAGTACTTC.